Here is one TCR beta chain with its context. What it recognizes is unknown. The CDR3 consists of 15 residues. The V gene end was trimmed by 4 bases and the J gene end by 7 bases; junction bases not matched to a gene: 10. The sample is drawn from a study of T-cell memory formation after mild COVID-19. Study conclusions and caveats: Pre-infection memory showed some responding clones, and this suggested that cross-reactive memory joined. Whether day 37 second-wave clones are SARS-CoV-2-specific was not confirmed. Contracting CD4+ clones lay largely in CM and EM, with CD8+ ones residing in EMRA.

5'RACE with constant-segment primers built TCRalpha and TCRbeta cDNA libraries with UMIs. From the 5' RACE reads, TCRdb called clonotypes with MiXCR, one entry per CDR3 protein. There are about 190,000 distinct CDR3 sequences in the sample; more than 25% occur only once, and more than 9.5% lies in the top ten. V and J are TRBV12-3 or TRBV12-4 and TRBJ2-7; 10 bases are a match to TRBD1. The sequence was collected from an adult woman who had mild COVID-19 (a few samples of this study predate the infection). Cell type and time point are not known. Sequencing used PBMCs or a T cell subset sorted from them (not recorded which). This chain's CDR3 is CASSSPGTGVWEQYF. The DNA for the CDR3 is TGTGCCAGCAGTTCCCCAGGGACAGGGGTCTGGGAGCAGTACTTC.